This T cell receptor (delta chain) was retrieved from a study of γδ T cells in repeated Plasmodium falciparum infection. Study at large: Age- and gender-matched Australian children served as comparison for malaria-exposed Malian children. Sampling occurred at baseline, pre-infection for selected infections, and 21 days post-infection.

Study results and caveats: Vgamma9/Vdelta2+ T cells showed a stable polyclonal repertoire with shared TCRgamma sequences.

TCRdb used CATT to re-call clones from the multiplex PCR reads. The sample shows about 89,000 delta-chain clones, 1.4% of them seen only once. Gammadelta T cells were flow-sorted from PBMC into Vgamma9/Vdelta2+ and Vdelta2-negative populations for bulk analysis. This clone was recorded at least ten times. Antigen unknown. The TCRdb protein, from a much larger clone, departs from this DNA's translation at residue 16, likely by read error; the protein shown derives from the DNA. The CDR3 is 22 amino acids. Trimming shortened V by 3 bases and J by 1 base, and 33 bases separated the two germline ends. Germline CDR1 is TSWWSYY and CDR2 is QGS.

The source material was gamma-delta T cells from blood. This receptor was taken from a pool of human donors (malaria-infected and uninfected, not separated). The V gene is TRDV1, the J gene TRDJ1, with D possibly being TRDD3 (7 bases). The J gene comes from matching the DNA to germline here; TCRdb lacks it. CDR3 region: CALGEPLHLPSSTGVRTDKLIF. In DNA form, the CDR3 reads TGTGCTCTTGGGGAGCCTCTTCATCTTCCTTCTAGTACTGGGGTGCGCACCGATAAACTCATCTTT.